These 14 T cell receptor beta chains originate from one sample sequenced in a study of CD8+CD57+ T cells in acquired aplastic anemia. Genomic DNA constituted the template upon which TCR beta VDJ and CDR3 profiling was performed. TCRdb recomputed calls from the reads with MiXCR, one row per CDR3 protein. The sample contains about 210,000 distinct CDR3 sequences, roughly 33% of which appear only once. Source material: sorted CD4+, CD8+, or CD8+CD57+ T cells (not recorded which) from PBMCs. These receptors originate from a human donor in good health, serving as a control.

This clonotype was detected ten times or more. The rearrangement joins TRBV7-2 to TRBJ2-7, with D perhaps TRBD1 (5 bases). There are 14 residues in the CDR3. CDR1 and CDR2 from the germline V gene are SGHTA and FQGNSA. Trimming took off 1 base at V and 3 bases at J, with 10 bases between the two ends. CDR3 amino acids: CASSLGYRLYEQYF. The CDR3 nucleotides read TGTGCCAGCAGCTTAGGCTACAGGCTCTACGAGCAGTACTTC.

The genes are TRBV10-3 and TRBJ1-3; D is possibly TRBD1 (6 bases). The CDR3 totals 15 residues. The germline V gene encodes CDR1 ENHRY and CDR2 SYGVKD. V lost 0 bases, J lost 2 bases, and 8 bases lay in between. The DNA for the CDR3 is TGTGCCATCAGTGAGTCGGGGGGCCCTGGAAACACCATATATTTT. Translated: CAISESGGPGNTIYF.

Relative to its sample, this clonotype is medium-sized (0.01 to 0.1%). The V call is TRBV19, the J call TRBJ1-2; no reliable D call. This CDR3 contains 13 residues. Germline CDR1 reads LNHDA; CDR2 reads SQIVND (reference sequence). Trimming removed 9 bases from V and 4 bases from J, with 15 bases in between. The CDR3 region has the DNA TGTGCCAGCAATAGAGGGTGGGCCTATGGCTACACCTTC. It encodes CASNRGWAYGYTF.

On this clonotype: One base away lies a much larger clone, so this may be a sequencing read error. The genes are TRBV5-1 and TRBJ1-5; TRBD1 is a possible D gene (5 bases). With the DNA end fitting TRBJ2-3 better, the J assignment may be wrong. From germline, CDR1 is SGHRS and CDR2 YFSETQ. The length of the CDR3 is 14 residues. The CDR3 loop reads CASSLEPRGQPQYF. The CDR3 DNA reads as TGCGCCAGCAGCTTGGAACCAAGGGGTCAGCCCCAGTATTTT.

There are many counts of this clonotype. The chain has TRBV29-1 and TRBJ2-3, with TRBD2 identical over 7 bases. The CDR3 extends over 16 amino acids. The V gene end was trimmed by 6 bases and the J gene end by 1 base; junction bases not matched to a gene: 13. Germline V gene lookup returns CDR1 SQVTM and CDR2 ANQGSEA. The CDR3 here is CSVLGEGRRGTDTQYF. The CDR3 DNA reads as TGCAGCGTCCTAGGGGAGGGAAGGAGGGGCACAGATACGCAGTATTTT.

This clonotype appeared a few times. The rearrangement links TRBV3-1 to TRBJ1-1, with 7 bases fitting TRBD1. Trimming removed 4 bases from V and 6 bases from J; junction bases left unmatched: 8. The CDR3 consists of 14 residues. From germline, CDR1 is LGHDT and CDR2 YNNKEL (reference sequence). The CDR3 sequence is CASSPWDSKPEAFF. The CDR3, as DNA: TGTGCCAGCAGCCCCTGGGACAGCAAGCCTGAAGCTTTCTTT.

This clonotype was observed a few times. The rearrangement links TRBV6-5 to TRBJ2-1, with D unclear. Trimming took off 5 bases at V and 4 bases at J, with 12 bases between the two ends. Germline CDR1 and CDR2: MNHEY and SVGAGI. The CDR3 extends over 14 amino acids. CDR3 amino acids: CASSNLNIYNEQFF. The CDR3 DNA reads as TGTGCCAGCAGTAACCTCAACATTTACAATGAGCAGTTCTTC.

The rearrangement uses TRBV12-3 or TRBV12-4 and TRBJ2-3, with TRBD1 matching over 9 bases. The CDR3 contains 19 residues. Losses at the gene ends were 6 bases for V and 2 bases for J; bases not matched to a gene: 18. The CDR3 is CASRPAFGSGTGITDTQYF. In DNA, the CDR3 is TGTGCCAGCAGACCCGCATTTGGCTCCGGGACAGGGATCACAGATACGCAGTATTTT.

This clonotype was picked up many times. The rearrangement joins TRBV7-9 to TRBJ2-1; D may match TRBD1 or TRBD2 (5 bases each). CDR3 length equals 12 residues. Germline loops: CDR1 SEHNR, CDR2 FQNEAQ (reference sequence). Trimming took off 10 bases at V and 2 bases at J, with 9 bases between the two ends. DNA for the CDR3: TGTGCCATCGGGGCCCCCTACAATGAGCAGTTCTTC. Its protein product is CAIGAPYNEQFF.

This clonotype has a count of ten or more. The J gene is TRBJ1-1, the V gene TRBV7-2; D is undetermined. The germline V gene has CDR1 SGHTA and CDR2 FQGNSA. The CDR3 consists of 15 residues. V lost 3 bases to trimming and J lost 0 bases, with 11 bases between them. As DNA, the CDR3 is TGTGCCAGCAGCTTGGGCAGTGTGATGAACACTGAAGCTTTCTTT. It yields the protein CASSLGSVMNTEAFF.

Concerning this clonotype itself: This may arise from a read error, as a much more abundant clone is one base away. The missing conserved phenylalanine or tryptophan at the end of this CDR3 makes a read error likely. CDR3 coding DNA: TGTGCCAGCAGTGATCAGGGGGGCGACTATGGCTACACCTCC. It encodes CASSDQGGDYGYTS. The chain recombines TRBV2 with TRBJ1-2, with TRBD1 matching 7 bases. The CDR3 has 14 amino acids. V gave up 3 bases and J gave up 3 bases; unmatched junction bases: 4. Germline assignment: CDR1 SNHLY and CDR2 FYNNEI.

This clonotype was seen more than once but under ten times. This sequence joins TRBV5-1 and TRBJ2-7; 14 nucleotides agree with TRBD2. Trimming cost V 4 bases and J 6 bases; bases outside gene matches: 9. The V gene's germline CDR1 is SGHRS and CDR2 YFSETQ. This CDR3 spans 16 amino acids. The CDR3 bases are TGCGCCAGCAGCGGGGGACTAGCGGGAGTACTGGGCGAGCAGTACTTC. It yields the protein CASSGGLAGVLGEQYF.

Turning to this clonotype: A much larger clone sits a single nucleotide away, making a read error possible. The CDR3 does not end in the conserved phenylalanine or tryptophan, so this is likely a read error. The chain has TRBV5-6 and TRBJ1-2, with a possible D match to TRBD1 (5 bases). The germline V gene has CDR1 SGHDT and CDR2 YYEEEE. The length of the CDR3 is 14 residues. V lost 3 bases to trimming and J lost 3 bases, with 12 bases between them. Here the CDR3 reads CASSSPQEYYGYTL. In nucleotides, the CDR3 is TGTGCCAGCAGCTCGCCACAGGAGTACTATGGCTACACCCTC.

There are a few counts of this clonotype. A read error may explain this, as a much larger clone is one base away. V is TRBV7-3 and J is TRBJ2-2; no reliable D call. The CDR3 length is 13 residues. V lost 1 base and J lost 1, with 1 base in between. In germline, CDR1 is SGHTA, CDR2 FQGTGA. The CDR3 sequence: CASSLMNTGELFF. In DNA, the CDR3 is TGTGCCAGCAGCTTAATGAACACCGGGGAGCTGTTTTTT.